This record looks at one T cell receptor (beta chain) sequence and its context. In the original processing: Counts of nucleated cells, estimated from reference gene primer amplification, were obtained. The protocol was immunoSEQ multiplex PCR, while the TCRdb copy is restricted to in-frame clones and leaves out a portion. The V and J calls and clone size were taken over from that table, and D and trimming were inferred from the DNA. In the table there are roughly 300,000 clones, more than 70% of which are singletons. The data were obtained in a study of blood T cell repertoires in COVID-19. Study summary: Both acute and convalescent COVID-19 samples were obtained from the United States, Italy and Spain. T cells, B-cell-depleted T cells, or PBMCs provided the cDNA or gDNA that served as material.

This receptor was identified in a woman aged 50 to 60 who had recovered from COVID-19. Sample: peripheral blood.

The CDR3 nucleotides read TGTGCCAGCAGACAACATACAGGGGTAGAGACCCAGTACTTC. Translated: CASRQHTGVETQYF. V and J are TRBV11-2 and TRBJ2-5; 7 bases match TRBD1. The junction had 8 bases not matched to a gene; V was cut back by 6 bases and J by 4 bases. Germline loops: CDR1 SGHAT, CDR2 FQNNGV. This CDR3 contains 14 residues.